These 6 T cell receptor beta chains share one sample of origin, sequenced in a study of cytomegalovirus exposure and HLA in healthy donors. PCR used 60 Vbeta primers and 13 Jbeta primers. Some clones are missing from TCRdb's copy, which holds only in-frame ones; the method was immunoSEQ multiplex PCR. Here the sample spans some 130,000 clones, 70% to 85% being singletons. Sample: PBMCs. The source of these receptors is a man aged 35 to 55 in good health and CMV-seropositive.

The chain employs TRBV20-1 and TRBJ1-1; D remains unclear. Germline assignment: CDR1 DFQATT and CDR2 SNEGSKA (reference sequence). The CDR3 sequence is 11 residues long. Trimming removed 6 bases at V and 8 bases at J, with 13 bases between. The CDR3 nucleotides read TGCAGTGCCTTTGCGGGAGGAGAAGCTTTCTTT. Encoded protein: CSAFAGGEAFF.

This chain links TRBV6-5 with TRBJ1-6, with 7 nucleotides matching TRBD1. J lost 7 bases, V lost 6 bases, and 9 bases had no gene match. The CDR3 contains 15 residues. The germline gives CDR1 MNHEY, CDR2 SVGAGI. The CDR3 DNA reads TGTGCCAGCAGCCCCGGGACAGCAAAAAATTCACCCCTCCACTTT. This encodes CASSPGTAKNSPLHF.

This clone was seen only a few times. V gene TRBV6-1 combines with J gene TRBJ1-3; D ambiguous. Trimming cost V 3 bases and J 0 bases, with 24 bases left between them. Germline lookup yields CDR1 MNHNS and CDR2 SASEGT. This CDR3 contains 20 residues. The CDR3 DNA follows: TGTGCCAGCAGTGATATTCGGTGGGAGGTGTTAACGCACTCTGGAAACACCATATATTTT. It is translated as CASSDIRWEVLTHSGNTIYF.

The V gene is TRBV18, the J gene TRBJ1-1; 7 bases fit TRBD1. The CDR3 extends over 17 amino acids. With 0 bases clipped from V and 4 bases from J, the junction kept 11 bases outside the gene matches. CDR1 KGHSH and CDR2 LQKENI come from the germline V gene. Here the CDR3 reads CASSPPGRGLDGTEAFF. The CDR3 DNA reads as TGTGCCAGCTCACCACCGGGAAGGGGGCTTGATGGCACTGAAGCTTTCTTT.

This chain links TRBV5-1 with TRBJ2-7; tentative D call: TRBD1 (5 bases). The length of the CDR3 is 14 residues. Trimming took off 0 bases at V and 7 bases at J, with 14 bases between the two ends. Germline CDR1 SGHRS, CDR2 YFSETQ. CDR3 protein: CASSLEQAFREQYF. Here the CDR3 DNA reads TGCGCCAGCAGCTTGGAACAGGCCTTTAGGGAGCAGTACTTC. The variable domain in full, with the rest retrieved from reference TRBV5-1 and TRBJ2-7, is KAGVTQTPRYLIKTRGQQVTLSCSPISGHRSVSWYQQTPGQGLQFLFEYFSETQRNKGNFPGRFSGRQFSNSRSEMNVSTLELGDSALYLCASSLEQAFREQYFGPGTRLTVT.

V is TRBV11-1 and J is TRBJ1-5, with 9 positions matching TRBD1. This CDR3 region has 15 residues. Trimming removed 3 bases from V and 8 bases from J; junction bases left unmatched: 8. From germline, CDR1 is SGHAT and CDR2 FQDESV (reference sequence). CDR3 DNA: TGTGCCAGCAGCTTCTCCGGGACAGGGTTGGAGCCCCAGCATTTT. It is translated as CASSFSGTGLEPQHF.